This TCR beta chain was obtained from a study of blood T cells in healthy people across ages (dated by TCRdb to the mid-2010s). For the wider study: Template switching captured roughly one uniquely barcoded TCR beta cDNA molecule per two T cells in model experiments. Age-related changes in TCR beta repertoire diversity were measured in the study by deep sequencing normalized with unique cDNA molecular identifiers. The donors were split into four age groups: young (average about 16 years), middle-aged (roughly 42), aged (more than 60) and long-lived (approximately 80). Donors of different ages were randomly distributed across sequencing lanes to avoid experimental bias. Using the same blood draw, the study looked at two additional independent replicas of 1 million unique cDNA reads for two donors, one aged 18 to 30 and the other aged 80 or older. The study at large found these results: Because the CMV infection status of the donors was unknown, age-related changes in expanded clonotypes may potentially have been confounded. Conclusive comparison of naive and antigen-experienced compartments was prevented by the profiling of bulk unsorted PBMCs. Compared with the aged group, the long-lived group had more naive CD4+ T cells, fewer expanded clones and increased TCR diversity, suggesting age selection. A strong correlation was found between observed TCR beta diversity and the percentage of naive T cells measured by flow cytometry. Observed TCR beta diversity per million T cells fell roughly linearly with age, and a significant reduction was already apparent by age about 43. Estimates of total diversity based on one million sequenced T cells were considered lower bounds and underestimates.

The roughly 37 donors, aged roughly 6 to 90 years, were systemically healthy Caucasian individuals from Russia. Ten milliliters of peripheral blood were drawn from each donor into EDTA-treated Vacutainer tubes. PBMCs were isolated by Ficoll-Paque density-gradient centrifugation, with at least 6.5 million obtained per sample. Total RNA, at least 5 micrograms per sample, was extracted from PBMCs with Trizol reagent. For every donor, flow cytometry on a PBMC aliquot measured the percentage of naive CD45RAhigh/CD27high T cells. Library creation used 5' RACE. Sequenced on an Illumina HiSeq 2500. A second PCR of roughly 7 to 11 cycles was performed with a sample-barcoded 5' primer and a J-beta primer mix. A unique molecular identifier was introduced onto each TCR beta cDNA molecule by a template-switch 5' adaptor carrying 12 random nucleotides. Each sample yielded at least 2.5 million CDR3-containing paired-end reads. First-strand cDNA synthesis was performed from all RNA using the Mint cDNA synthesis kit, with priming by a TRBC-specific oligonucleotide. Following uracil-DNA glycosylase treatment, all cDNA underwent a first 18-cycle PCR with the universal primers M1SS and BC2_uni_R. On the study's bioinformatics: For normalization, 1 million high-quality reads, each with a distinct molecular identifier, were randomly selected from each sample. Reads with shared molecular identifiers were discarded instead of being binned into consensus sequences. MiTCR, run with a Q25 quality threshold and the strictest error-elimination algorithm, handled CDR3 identification, clonotype clustering and error correction. Lower-bound total TCR beta diversity was estimated with a nonparametric unseen species model using Euler transformation. TCRdb ran its own pipeline on the public reads, namely fastp trimming at Q25 and MiXCR clone calling, and kept in-frame beta chains. Rows matching on CDR3 protein sequence are summarized as one entry with the most common DNA and genes. TCRdb, not the authors, supplied the V and J calls. The sample table contains 1.5 million to 2 million distinct CDR3 sequences; only one count was recorded for roughly 30% of them. The ten largest clones represent 7.7% of the sample.

This clonotype appeared many times. Its antigen remains undetermined. One base away there is no much larger clone; base qualities are not given. Sequenced input: blood. The sequence was obtained from a woman between 25 and 40 years old in good health.

The DNA is TGCAGTGCTAGACCGACTAGCGACTACGAGCAGTACTTC. Translated, it reads CSARPTSDYEQYF. The chain is made from TRBV20-1 and TRBJ2-7; the junction holds 8 bases that match TRBD2. Relative to germline, V is missing 2 bases and J is missing 3 bases, with 3 bases of the junction outside any gene match. Reading from cysteine to phenylalanine, the CDR3 counts 13 amino acids. This entry keeps only the CDR3 DNA: 39 bases, framed from base 1. Via the germline V gene (reference sequence), CDR1 is DFQATT and CDR2 SNEGSKA.